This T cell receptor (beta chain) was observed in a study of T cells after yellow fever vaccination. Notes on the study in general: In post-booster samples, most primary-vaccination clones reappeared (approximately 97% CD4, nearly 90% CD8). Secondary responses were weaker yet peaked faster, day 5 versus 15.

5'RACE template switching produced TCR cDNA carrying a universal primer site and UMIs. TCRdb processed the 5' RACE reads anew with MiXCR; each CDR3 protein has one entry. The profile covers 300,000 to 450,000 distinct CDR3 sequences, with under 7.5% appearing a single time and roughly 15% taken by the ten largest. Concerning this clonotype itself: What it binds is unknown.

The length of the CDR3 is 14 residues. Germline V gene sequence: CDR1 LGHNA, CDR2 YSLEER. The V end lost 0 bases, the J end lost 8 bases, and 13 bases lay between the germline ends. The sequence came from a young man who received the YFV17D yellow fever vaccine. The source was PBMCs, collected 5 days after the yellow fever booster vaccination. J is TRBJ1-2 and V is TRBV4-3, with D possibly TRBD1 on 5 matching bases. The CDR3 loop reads CASSQDWSRAGYTF. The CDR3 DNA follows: TGCGCCAGCAGCCAAGATTGGAGCAGGGCCGGCTACACCTTC.